These 3 T cell receptor beta chains share one sample of origin, sequenced in a study of shared clonotypes between healthy human individuals. Repertoires were generated with immunoSEQ multiplex PCR, while TCRdb's copy carries only in-frame clones and drops some. Of around 500,000 clones detected, 70% to 80% appear once; the ten largest clones hold 9.5% to 15%. The sequencing input was PBMCs. Every receptor here comes from a woman aged 40 to 50 in good health. Some clones in this sample may be carry-over from other donors' samples.

The chain links TRBV27 to TRBJ1-2, with TRBD1 matching 10 bases. Germline CDR1 reads MNHEY; CDR2 reads SMNVEV (reference sequence). There are 15 residues in the CDR3. V shed 6 bases and J 4 bases; nucleotides not matched to a gene: 8. The CDR3 is CASRKDRGLGYGYTF. The CDR3 DNA is TGTGCCAGCAGGAAAGACAGGGGGCTGGGCTATGGCTACACCTTC.

At least ten counts were recorded for this clone. The chain employs TRBV4-2 and TRBJ1-2, with D possibly TRBD1 on 5 matching bases. The germline CDR1 and CDR2 sequences are LGHNA and YNFKEQ. V lost 7 bases to trimming and J lost 3 bases, with 21 bases between them. There are 16 residues in the CDR3. CDR3 DNA: TGTGCCAGCACCAACCTTGTGCGTACCAGGGACTATGGCTACACCTTC. Translation gives CASTNLVRTRDYGYTF.

J is TRBJ1-5 and V is TRBV19, with a weak D call TRBD1 (5 bases). The germline CDR1 and CDR2 sequences are LNHDA and SQIVND (reference sequence). The CDR3 contains 18 residues. The V gene lost 0 bases and the J gene lost 4 bases, with 19 bases spanning the gap. The CDR3 loop is CASSIDGGGFGINQPQHF. The CDR3 DNA reads as TGTGCCAGTAGTATAGACGGGGGAGGCTTCGGTATAAATCAGCCCCAGCATTTT. Full variable domain (rest looked up from reference TRBV19 and TRBJ1-5): DGGITQSPKYLFRKEGQNVTLSCEQNLNHDAMYWYRQDPGQGLRLIYYSQIVNDFQKGDIAEGYSVSREKKESFPLTVTSAQKNPTAFYLCASSIDGGGFGINQPQHFGDGTRLSIL.